This T cell receptor (beta chain) is drawn from a study of CD8+ T cells in alopecia areata. Extracted from the samples, RNA was reverse transcribed into cDNA to serve as the sequencing template. Data came from immunoSEQ multiplex PCR; TCRdb stores just in-frame clones and leaves some out. The repertoire holds about 160,000 clones, with more than 40% as singletons. CDR1 is SGHNT and CDR2 is YYREEE in the germline V gene (reference sequence). Unmatched junction bases numbered 11, after V lost 2 bases and J lost 6 bases. The length of the CDR3 is 16 residues. The origin of this receptor is a human donor with alopecia areata. V gene TRBV5-4 combines with J gene TRBJ2-4, with TRBD2 identical over 7 bases. Sequenced sample: CD4+ T cells sorted from blood. The CDR3 is CASSFPDGLVSNIQYF. DNA of the CDR3: TGTGCCAGCAGCTTCCCCGATGGACTAGTTTCAAACATTCAGTACTTC.